This record looks at one T cell receptor beta chain sequence and its context. Antigen specificity is unknown. The CDR3 totals 15 residues. Germline V CDR1 and CDR2: MDHEN, SYDVKM. J gave up 5 bases and V 3 bases, and 9 bases lay outside the gene matches. Libraries were prepared by immunoSEQ multiplex PCR; TCRdb keeps only in-frame clonotypes and omits some of them. The sample yields more than 40,000 clones, around 90% seen once. Urothelial carcinoma affected the patients, and it was locally advanced or metastatic. Each patient supplied 1 to 8 pretreatment and on-treatment samples. The record originates from a study of PD-L1 blockade in urothelial cancer. Study conclusions and caveats: Durable benefit accompanied greater 3-week expansion of tumor-associated blood clones. Pretreatment blood TCR clonality under the median forecast improved survival.

The sequencing here drew on PBMCs, taken around atezolizumab (anti-PD-L1) treatment. The clonotype was recovered from a woman aged 60-75 years with urothelial cancer. This chain links TRBV28 with TRBJ2-5, with TRBD2 matching 7 bases. CDR3 bases: TGTGCCAGCAGTTTTATCCTGGGGGGAGGGGAGACCCAGTACTTC. Its translation: CASSFILGGGETQYF.